Shown below are 14 T cell receptor beta chains from a single sample sequenced in a study of memory CD4+ T cells and cytomegalovirus serostatus (dated by TCRdb to the late 2010s). Library creation used the immunoSEQ multiplex PCR assay. TCRdb holds this immuneACCESS table with in-frame rearrangements only. Some clones are missing; in checked studies, unresolved V genes explain under half, and the rest has no known cause. The sample table records 50,000 to 60,000 clones; about 86% of these occur just once. In total, the top ten clones hold 2% of the sample. A FACSAria II was used to sort memory CD4+ T cells, defined as single viable CD3+CD4+CD8-CD45RO+ cells. Sequencing input: memory CD4+ T cells from blood. These receptors were obtained from an adult in good health and CMV-seropositive.

The count of this clone is one. This chain links TRBV7-2 with TRBJ2-2; D is ambiguous. CDR1 is SGHTA and CDR2 is FQGNSA in the germline V gene. The length of the CDR3 is 13 residues. V was clipped by 5 bases and J by 6 bases, with 10 bases between them. The CDR3 DNA follows: TGTGCCAGCAGCACCCGGTGGGCCGGGGAGCTGTTTTTT. This encodes CASSTRWAGELFF.

This clone has only a few counts. V and J are TRBV4-2 and TRBJ1-5; 7 positions agree with TRBD1. Germline CDR1 is LGHNA and CDR2 is YNFKEQ. The junction had 8 bases not matched to a gene; V was cut back by 4 bases and J by 5 bases. The CDR3 length is 15 residues. The DNA for the CDR3 is TGTGCCAGCAGCCCTCGGAGGGGGCGTGATCAGCCCCAGCATTTT. This sequence encodes CASSPRRGRDQPQHF.

This chain joins TRBV9 and TRBJ1-2; 9 bases map to TRBD1. This CDR3 contains 15 residues. Germline CDR1 reads SGDLS; CDR2 reads YYNGEE. The V gene end was trimmed by 3 bases and the J gene end by 0 bases; junction bases not matched to a gene: 3. The CDR3 nucleotides read TGTGCCAGCAGCGAACGGGACAGGGCTAACTATGGCTACACCTTC. Its protein product is CASSERDRANYGYTF.

The V call is TRBV11-2, the J call TRBJ2-7; tentative D call: TRBD1 (5 bases). V was trimmed by 2 bases and J by 6 bases, leaving 11 bases between them. Germline assignment: CDR1 SGHAT and CDR2 FQNNGV. This CDR3 region has 13 residues. Written as DNA, the CDR3 is TGTGCCAGCAGCTTACACTGGCAGGGCGAGCAGTACTTC. It encodes CASSLHWQGEQYF. Full variable domain (outside the CDR3, taken from reference TRBV11-2 and TRBJ2-7): EAGVAQSPRYKIIEKRQSVAFWCNPISGHATLYWYQQILGQGPKLLIQFQNNGVVDDSQLPKDRFSAERLKGVDSTLKIQPAKLEDSAVYLCASSLHWQGEQYFGPGTRLTVT.

V gene TRBV5-1 combines with J gene TRBJ1-2; D is ambiguous. Trimming cost V 6 bases and J 5 bases, with 14 bases left between them. The germline gives CDR1 SGHRS, CDR2 YFSETQ. The CDR3 has 13 amino acids. The CDR3 loop is CASTPDPRYGYTF. The CDR3 DNA is TGCGCCAGCACCCCGGACCCTAGGTATGGCTACACCTTC.

J is TRBJ1-1 and V is TRBV18; TRBD1 might be the D (6 bases). The V end lost 6 bases, the J end lost 2 bases, and 10 bases lay between the germline ends. The CDR3 sequence is 13 residues long. Germline assignment: CDR1 KGHSH and CDR2 LQKENI. The CDR3: CASSRQANTEAFF. In DNA, the CDR3 is TGTGCCAGCTCTCGACAGGCTAACACTGAAGCTTTCTTT.

The V and J genes are TRBV9 and TRBJ1-1; possibly TRBD1 for D (6 bases). The CDR3 runs to 17 residues. Trimming shortened V by 4 bases and J by 3 bases, and 22 bases separated the two germline ends. Germline V lookup: CDR1 SGDLS, CDR2 YYNGEE. The CDR3 coding sequence is TGTGCCAGCAGCCCTACCGGGACACCTAACCAACACACTGAAGCTTTCTTT. Translated, it gives CASSPTGTPNQHTEAFF.

The chain recombines TRBV4-2 with TRBJ1-1; D is ambiguous. Germline values: CDR1 LGHNA, CDR2 YNFKEQ. Trimming removed 6 bases from V and 7 bases from J, with 0 bases in between. This CDR3 has 8 amino acids. The chain's CDR3 is CASSEAFF. The CDR3, as DNA: TGTGCCAGCAGTGAAGCTTTCTTT.

The CDR3 nucleotides read TGTGCCAGCAGTTTATCCCCCTATGGCTACACCTTC. Its protein product is CASSLSPYGYTF. The chain recombines TRBV28 with TRBJ1-2; D gene unclear. This CDR3 region has 12 residues. The germline V and J ends were trimmed by 1 base and 4 bases, with 4 bases remaining between them. Germline CDR1 MDHEN, CDR2 SYDVKM.

The V gene is TRBV7-2, the J gene TRBJ2-3; weak D call: TRBD1 (6 bases). The V and J ends lost 5 bases and 5 bases respectively, with 17 bases between them. This CDR3 comprises 15 residues. Per germline, CDR1 SGHTA and CDR2 FQGNSA. CDR3 sequence (DNA): TGTGCCAGCAGCCCTGTGGCCAGGGACATAGATACGCAGTATTTT. It yields the protein CASSPVARDIDTQYF.

V and J are TRBV30 and TRBJ2-1; 13 nucleotides line up with TRBD2. Germline assignment: CDR1 GTSNPN and CDR2 SVGIG (reference sequence). This CDR3 contains 17 residues. Germline trimming cut 0 bases from V and 3 bases from J; bases unmatched to any gene: 5. The DNA for the CDR3 is TGTGCCTGGAGTGTACCGGGACTAGCGGGAAACTACAATGAGCAGTTCTTC. Translating it yields CAWSVPGLAGNYNEQFF. Full variable domain (outside the CDR3, taken from reference TRBV30 and TRBJ2-1): SQTIHQWPATLVQPVGSPLSLECTVEGTSNPNLYWYRQAAGRGLQLLFYSVGIGQISSEVPQNLSASRPQDRQFILSSKKLLLSDSGFYLCAWSVPGLAGNYNEQFFGPGTRLTVL.

The J gene is TRBJ1-1, the V gene TRBV5-4; D unresolved. Trimming cost V 9 bases and J 11 bases, with 20 bases left between them. Looked up from germline, CDR1 is SGHNT and CDR2 is YYREEE (reference sequence). The CDR3 covers 12 residues. CDR3 protein: CATENTGTGAFF. The CDR3 bases are TGTGCCACCGAGAATACGGGCACTGGGGCTTTCTTT.

The gene calls are TRBV18 and TRBJ2-5; D is unresolved. With 3 bases removed from V and 5 bases from J, the gap between germline ends came to 10 bases. The CDR3 totals 13 residues. Germline CDR1 KGHSH, CDR2 LQKENI. In DNA form, the CDR3 reads TGTGCCAGCTCACCTCCAAACGGGGAGACCCAGTACTTC. This encodes CASSPPNGETQYF. The variable domain in full, with the rest retrieved from reference TRBV18 and TRBJ2-5, is NAGVMQNPRHLVRRRGQEARLRCSPMKGHSHVYWYRQLPEEGLKFMVYLQKENIIDESGMPKERFSAEFPKEGPSILRIQQVVRGDSAAYFCASSPPNGETQYFGPGTRLLVL.

V usage is TRBV7-2 and J usage is TRBJ1-3, with D unresolved. The CDR3 is 14 amino acids. Germline V CDR1 and CDR2: SGHTA, FQGNSA. The V and J ends lost 4 bases and 0 bases respectively, with 7 bases between them. Here the CDR3 DNA reads TGTGCCAGCAGCTCCCTCGACTCTGGAAACACCATATATTTT. Translated: CASSSLDSGNTIYF.